This TCR beta chain was captured by sequencing in a study of blood T cells in healthy people across ages. Study results and caveats: Bulk PBMC profiling left naive and antigen-experienced comparisons inconclusive.

The second PCR ran 7 to 11 cycles with a sample-barcoded 5' primer and J-beta primers. The authors tagged each cDNA molecule using a template-switch adaptor with 12 random nucleotides. TCRdb reanalysed the 5' RACE reads using MiXCR and keeps one entry per CDR3 protein. The sample lists 720,000 or so distinct CDR3 sequences; roughly 43% were seen once. Each sample yielded at least 5.5 micrograms of PBMC total RNA. The CDR3 has 15 amino acids. The V gene lost 5 bases and the J gene lost 5 bases, with 18 bases spanning the gap. Germline CDR1 and CDR2: MNHEY and SVGEGT. This clonotype was observed a handful of times. The antigen is unknown.

This chain joins TRBV6-2 or TRBV6-3 and TRBJ2-5; the D gene is possibly TRBD1 (6 bases). The sequencing sample was made of blood. This receptor was obtained from a man older than 75 in good health. CDR3 coding DNA: TGTGCCAGCAGTACCTTCCATATCCAGGGGGAGACCCAGTACTTC. Amino acid sequence: CASSTFHIQGETQYF.